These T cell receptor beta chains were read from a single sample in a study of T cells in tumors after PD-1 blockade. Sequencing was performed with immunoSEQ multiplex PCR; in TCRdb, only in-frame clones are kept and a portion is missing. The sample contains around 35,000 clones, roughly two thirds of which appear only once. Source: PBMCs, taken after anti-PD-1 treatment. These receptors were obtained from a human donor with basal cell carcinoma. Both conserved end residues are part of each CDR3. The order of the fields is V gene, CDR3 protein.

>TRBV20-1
CSASSIGMVRTGELFF
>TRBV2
CASSLEGSYEQYF
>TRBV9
CASSAPGRGDTEAFF
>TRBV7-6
CASVGLAGTLGADTQYF
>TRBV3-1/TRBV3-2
CASSQEVGEGYEQYF
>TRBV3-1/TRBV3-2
CASSQDSGEKLFF
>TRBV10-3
CAIGGRNEKLFF
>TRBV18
CASSPEPGTREQYF
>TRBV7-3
CASSLSAGLSPGELFF
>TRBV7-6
CASSLVPGGLTTDTQYF
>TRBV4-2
CASSQDLENYEQYF
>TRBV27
CASSKRQWGDTQYF
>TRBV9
CASSARSHSGNTIYF
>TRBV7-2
CASSLNFVAGNTIYF
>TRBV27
CASSFLRQGFGNTEAFF
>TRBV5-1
CASSSADLGVDTQYF
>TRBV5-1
CASSLRLTSGRGAINTGELFF
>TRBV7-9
CASSLVPTGGYSNQPQHF
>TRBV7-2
CASRSGLNTEAFF
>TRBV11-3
CASSLAGLAFPNTGELFF
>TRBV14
CASSQAGTGHSGNTIYF
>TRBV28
CASSPRVQVAYEQYF
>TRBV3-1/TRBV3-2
CASSRAGRNTEAFF
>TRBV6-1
CASSGDRGLGSNQPQHF